These T cell receptor beta chains were read from a single sample in a study of OX40 agonist ivuxolimab in advanced cancers. The repertoire was sequenced with immunoSEQ multiplex PCR; TCRdb's copy has only in-frame clones and lacks some. The data show some 45,000 clones, around 83% seen once. The sample in question was CD4+ or CD8+ T cells sorted from blood, obtained in a trial of the OX40 agonist ivuxolimab. The origin of the receptors is an adult with an advanced solid tumor such as melanoma, head and neck, liver or kidney cancer. CDR3s include the opening cysteine and the closing phenylalanine or tryptophan. Fields, in order: clone size, D gene, J gene, V gene, CDR3 DNA, CDR3 protein. A D gene is named only where the DNA matches it firmly. Rows give clone size only sometimes, using once, few, many, or a class for an expanded clone.

>-|-|TRBJ2-7|TRBV6-4
TGTGCCAGCAGTGACTCTGCCGGCTACGAGCAGTACTTC
CASSDSAGYEQYF
>once|-|TRBJ2-1|TRBV5-1
TGCGCCAGCAGCCGCGGAGGTGAGCAGTTCTTC
CASSRGGEQFF
>-|TRBD2|TRBJ2-3|TRBV5-1
TGCGCCAGCAGCTTGCTAGCGGGGGACGATACGCAGTATTTT
CASSLLAGDDTQYF
>-|TRBD1|TRBJ2-7|TRBV6-6
TGTGCCAGCAGTTACCGAGGCAGGGGGCAAGGATACGAGCAGTACTTC
CASSYRGRGQGYEQYF
>-|-|TRBJ2-1|TRBV6-5
TGTGCCAGCAGTTACCTCCCGGGGGGCCACTACAATGAGCAGTTCTTC
CASSYLPGGHYNEQFF
>-|-|TRBJ2-1|TRBV6-1
TGTGCCAGCAGTGCCCCCCGGGGCTATGAGCAGTTCTTC
CASSAPRGYEQFF
>once|TRBD2|TRBJ2-7|TRBV6-1
TGTGCCAGCAGTGTGGCGGGAGGCCACTACGAGCAGTACTTC
CASSVAGGHYEQYF
>-|TRBD2|TRBJ2-3|TRBV5-1
TGCGCCAGCAGTAGAGGACTAGCGGGGGGGCGGTTAAAAGCAGATACGCAGTATTTT
CASSRGLAGGRLKADTQYF
>-|TRBD1|TRBJ1-4|TRBV5-1
TGCGCCAGCAGCTTGGAAGGGGGCGATGAAAAACTGTTTTTT
CASSLEGGDEKLFF
>-|-|TRBJ1-1|TRBV21-1
TGTGCCAGCACCGTCACGGGGGAAGGGTGCGCTGAAGCTTTCTTT
CASTVTGEGCAEAFF
>-|TRBD2|TRBJ2-1|TRBV7-2
TGTGCTACCGGGCGGGAGTTCGGCCATGAGCAGTTCTTC
CATGREFGHEQFF
>-|-|TRBJ2-7|TRBV5-1
TGCGCCAGCAGCCTAGTAGTGGGAACTGGGGAGCAGTACTTC
CASSLVVGTGEQYF
>once|TRBD2|TRBJ2-2|TRBV18
TGTGCCAGCTCACCGAGACTAGCGGGAGGGCCGAACACCGGGGAGCTGTTTTTT
CASSPRLAGGPNTGELFF
>-|-|TRBJ1-1|TRBV30
TGTGCCTGGAGGTTCCCAGGGATCACTGAAGCTTTCTTT
CAWRFPGITEAFF
>-|-|TRBJ2-5|TRBV5-1
TGCGCCAGCAGCCCCAGGGGAAGTGAATCAGAGACCCAGTACTTC
CASSPRGSESETQYF
>few|-|TRBJ2-2|TRBV5-1
TGCGCCAGCAGCGCCCAGGGTACGAACACCGGGGAGCTGTTTTTT
CASSAQGTNTGELFF
>-|-|TRBJ1-1|TRBV5-2
TGCGCCAGCAGCCAGTACGCCGCTACTTACACTGAAGCTTTCTTT
CASSQYAATYTEAFF
>-|TRBD1|TRBJ1-1|TRBV6-5
TGTGCCAGCAAGAAAGGACAGGCGAGGATGGAAGCTTTCTTT
CASKKGQARMEAFF
>-|-|TRBJ2-2|TRBV6-4
TGTGCCAGCAAAGACACCTTAAACACCGGGGAGCTGTTTTTT
CASKDTLNTGELFF
>-|TRBD2|TRBJ2-2|TRBV19
TGTGCCGCGGGACTAGCGGGAGCGGGTACCGGGGAGCTGTTTTTT
CAAGLAGAGTGELFF
>few|TRBD2|TRBJ2-1|TRBV4-2
TGTGCCAGCAGCCAAGAAGGAGCGGGAGGAGGATACAATGAGCAGTTCTTC
CASSQEGAGGGYNEQFF
>-|-|TRBJ2-3|TRBV19
TGTGCCAGTAGTAAATACAGCTACACAGATACGCAGTATTTT
CASSKYSYTDTQYF
>-|-|TRBJ2-7|TRBV30
TGTGCCTGGAGTCCCCCCATGCTCCTCTACGAGCAGTACTTC
CAWSPPMLLYEQYF
>-|TRBD2|TRBJ2-3|TRBV10-3
TGTGCCATCAGTGAGCCCCGGGGGACTAGCGGGGGACCTAGCACAGATACGCAGTATTTT
CAISEPRGTSGGPSTDTQYF
>few|TRBD1|TRBJ2-7|TRBV5-1
TGCGCCAGCAGCTTGGGGACAGGGAATACCGAGCAGTACTTC
CASSLGTGNTEQYF
>-|-|TRBJ2-2|TRBV10-1
TGCGCCAGCAGGTCGGGATCAAACACCGGGGAGCTGTTTTTT
CASRSGSNTGELFF
>-|-|TRBJ2-7|TRBV7-6
TGTGCCAGCAGCTTAGCACTGCGGGGCCAATCCTACGAGCAGTACTTC
CASSLALRGQSYEQYF
>-|-|TRBJ2-7|TRBV4-1
TGCGCCAGCAGCCACGGGACCTTGCCATACGAGCAGTACTTC
CASSHGTLPYEQYF
>-|TRBD1|TRBJ2-7|TRBV6-1
TGTGCCAGCAGGCGGGGACAGGCCTACGAGCAGTACTTC
CASRRGQAYEQYF
>-|-|TRBJ2-5|TRBV18
TGTGCCAGCTCACCCCTCGAGGGTGCGCAAGAGACCCAGTACTTC
CASSPLEGAQETQYF
>-|-|TRBJ2-7|TRBV11-3
TGTGCCAGCAGCTTAGCGTCGGGGGGCTACCACGAGCAGTACTTC
CASSLASGGYHEQYF
>-|-|TRBJ2-7|TRBV29-1
TGCAGCGTTGAAACAGGGCGGTACGAGCAGTACTTC
CSVETGRYEQYF
>-|-|TRBJ1-5|TRBV6-6
TGTGCCAGCAGTGTGTCGACGCAGCCCCAGCATTTT
CASSVSTQPQHF
>-|-|TRBJ1-1|TRBV30
TGTGCCTGGAACCGGGATATTAAGGGGAACACTGAAGCTTTCTTT
CAWNRDIKGNTEAFF
>-|-|TRBJ1-4|TRBV7-2
TGTGCCAGCAGCCGCGGACCGAATGAAAAACTGTTTTTT
CASSRGPNEKLFF
>-|TRBD1|TRBJ1-2|TRBV5-8
TGTGCCAGCAGCCTACTCTGGACAGGGGGCAACTATGGCTACACCTTC
CASSLLWTGGNYGYTF
>-|-|TRBJ1-5|TRBV27
TGTGCCAGCAGTCTCCAAGGAGGTGGGTATAATCAGCCCCAGCATTTT
CASSLQGGGYNQPQHF
>-|-|TRBJ2-7|TRBV27
TGTGCCAGCAGCTCGCGCTTCGGCTACGAGCAGTACTTC
CASSSRFGYEQYF
>-|-|TRBJ1-1|TRBV29-1
TGCAGCCCGACGAGGGTTGGCACTGAAGCTTTCTTT
CSPTRVGTEAFF
>-|TRBD1|TRBJ2-1|TRBV7-9
TGTGCCAGCAGCGCAGGCCAGGGGGCAGGCTACAATGAGCAGTTCTTC
CASSAGQGAGYNEQFF
>-|TRBD2|TRBJ2-1|TRBV7-2
TGTGCCAGCACTGTCGGGGGGGAAGTTGAGCAGTTCTTC
CASTVGGEVEQFF
>-|TRBD2|TRBJ2-6|TRBV2
TGTGCCAGCAGGGGAGCAGCGGGGAGCTCTGGGGCCAACGTCCTGACTTTC
CASRGAAGSSGANVLTF
>few|TRBD2|TRBJ2-7|TRBV7-2
TGTGCCAGCAGCCCTAGGCGGGAGAGGAACGAGCAGTACTTC
CASSPRRERNEQYF
>once|-|TRBJ1-1|TRBV7-9
TGTGCCAGCAGCTCCTGGGTAGGGGACACTGAAGCTTTCTTT
CASSSWVGDTEAFF
>-|-|TRBJ1-4|TRBV5-1
TGCGCCAGCAGCTTGGTCGGAACAACTAATGAAAAACTGTTTTTT
CASSLVGTTNEKLFF
>once|-|TRBJ1-1|TRBV4-3
TGCGCCAGCAGCCAAGATTCGACTACTGAAGCTTTCTTT
CASSQDSTTEAFF
>-|-|TRBJ2-7|TRBV2
TGTGCCAGCAGTACCCTAAGGGCGGGTGGCTACGAGCAGTACTTC
CASSTLRAGGYEQYF
>-|-|TRBJ2-2|TRBV15
TGTGCCACGGGTCTTGGGGGGAGTTGGACCGGGGAGCTGTTTTTT
CATGLGGSWTGELFF
>-|-|TRBJ1-1|TRBV7-9
TGTGCCAGCAGCTTACAGGGGCTGAACACTGAAGCTTTCTTT
CASSLQGLNTEAFF
>-|TRBD2|TRBJ2-7|TRBV11-3
TGTGCCAGCAGCGCGGGACTAGCCCGAGACTACGAGCAGTACTTC
CASSAGLARDYEQYF
>-|-|TRBJ2-6|TRBV2
TGTGCCAGCAGTGAAGGGGGGAGTGGGGCCAACGTCCTGACTTTC
CASSEGGSGANVLTF
>-|-|TRBJ1-1|TRBV28
TGTGCCAGCCTGACGGGAAGCACTGAAGCTTTCTTT
CASLTGSTEAFF
>-|TRBD1|TRBJ2-7|TRBV4-3
TGCGCCAGCAGCCAAGAGGATGGGACAGACTTTTACGAGCAGTACTTC
CASSQEDGTDFYEQYF
>-|-|TRBJ1-1|TRBV7-9
TGTGCCAGCAGCCTCATGGTTAACACTGAAGCTTTCTTT
CASSLMVNTEAFF
>-|TRBD2|TRBJ2-3|TRBV6-5
TGTGCCTGCCGGGCGGGAGGGCTTGAAGATACGCAGTATTTT
CACRAGGLEDTQYF
>-|TRBD2|TRBJ2-2|TRBV15
TGTGCCACCAGCAGAGATGGGTTTAGCGGGGTCACGAACACCGGGGAGCTGTTTTTT
CATSRDGFSGVTNTGELFF
>-|TRBD2|TRBJ2-7|TRBV19
TGTGCCAGTAGCATTACCGGTAGCGGGAACTCCTACGAGCAGTACTTC
CASSITGSGNSYEQYF
>-|-|TRBJ1-6|TRBV27
TGTGCCAGCAGTCAAAATTCCTATAATTCACCCCTCCACTTT
CASSQNSYNSPLHF
>-|-|TRBJ1-4|TRBV7-2
TGTGCCAGCAGCTTAGGGCGGCGGGGAGAACTGTTTTTT
CASSLGRRGELFF